These 2 T cell receptor beta chains came from one sample sequenced in a study of vaccination and CD4 T cells after COVID-19. Their cognate antigens are unknown. Treatment noted: roughly nine-day PBMC culture with coronavirus spike peptide pools or control peptides (ViraFEST assay). Harvesting of the unexposed donor's CD4+ T cells predated the COVID-19 pandemic (2011-2018). Sequencing of cultured CD4+ T cell DNA used the Oncomine TCR Beta short-read assay. Cultures of CD4+ T cells served as the source for extracting genomic DNA. Each CDR3 protein gets one entry after TCRdb re-called the PCR reads with MiXCR. The sample shows approximately 9,100 distinct CDR3 sequences, approximately 35% of them seen only once. The sequenced material came from CD4+ T cells from blood, cultured in vitro. The receptors were sampled from a human donor in good health.

The chain couples TRBV6-2 or TRBV6-3 to TRBJ1-5; D ambiguous. Germline-derived CDR1 and CDR2 are MNHEY and SVGEGT. The CDR3 is made up of 14 amino acids. The V and J ends lost 5 bases and 0 bases respectively, with 8 bases between them. This CDR3 is CASSGAYSNQPQHF. CDR3 nucleotide sequence: TGTGCCAGCAGTGGAGCATATAGCAATCAGCCCCAGCATTTT.

The gene calls are TRBV6-1 and TRBJ2-7; D possibly uses TRBD1 or TRBD2 (6 bases each). Germline V gives CDR1 MNHNS, CDR2 SASEGT. The CDR3 runs 15 residues. Deletions cut 5 bases from V and 4 bases from J, with 18 bases between. CDR3: CASSPGAGLHYEQYF. CDR3 DNA sequence: TGTGCCAGCAGTCCAGGGGCGGGACTGCATTACGAGCAGTACTTC.